These 20 T cell receptor beta chains originate from one sample sequenced in a study of cytomegalovirus exposure and HLA in healthy donors. TCRdb's copy holds only in-frame clones and misses some; the assay was immunoSEQ multiplex PCR. The top ten hold around 5.5% of the sample, which has fewer than 250,000 clones, approximately 82% seen once. Sequences were obtained from PBMCs. The receptors were sampled from a woman under 30 in good health and CMV-seronegative.

Turning to this clone: One junction end disagrees with the germline gene, perhaps due to a read error. V and J are TRBV5-1 and TRBJ2-5; possibly TRBD2 for D (6 bases). Germline V gene data show CDR1 as SGHRS and CDR2 as YFSETQ. The CDR3 has 16 amino acids. In DNA, the CDR3 is TGCGCCAGCAGATTGGAGGGGAGTGGTGGAGGAGAGACCCAGTACTTC. It encodes CASRLEGSGGGETQYF.

This clone was observed a few times. The rearrangement links TRBV2 to TRBJ1-6; tentative D call: TRBD1 (5 bases). Trimming removed 1 base at V and 9 bases at J, with 13 bases between. Per germline, CDR1 SNHLY and CDR2 FYNNEI. The CDR3 loop spans 15 amino acids. The chain's CDR3 is CASSEEKGKVSPLHF. As DNA, the CDR3 is TGTGCCAGCAGTGAAGAGAAGGGGAAGGTTTCACCCCTCCACTTT.

The CDR3 DNA reads TGTGCTAGTGGTTTGGCAAAGACAGGGGCGTCACCTAGTGATTCACCCCTCCACTTT. It encodes CASGLAKTGASPSDSPLHF. The V and J genes are TRBV12-5 and TRBJ1-6, with 8 bases lining up with TRBD1. The V segment lost 1 base and the J segment 8 bases; nucleotides outside the gene matches: 16. There are 19 residues in the CDR3. Looked up from germline, CDR1 is LGHNT and CDR2 is FRNRAP.

The chain uses TRBV19 and TRBJ2-3; D may be TRBD2 (6 bases). Per germline, CDR1 LNHDA and CDR2 SQIVND (reference sequence). V was pared by 11 bases and J by 1 base, with 16 bases between. There are 14 residues in the CDR3. The CDR3 DNA reads TGTGCCGCCAAGGGCGGGACCGGCACAGATACGCAGTATTTT. It codes for CAAKGGTGTDTQYF.

The chain recombines TRBV7-2 with TRBJ2-1, with 8 bases matching TRBD2. This CDR3 region has 15 residues. V lost 7 bases, J lost 1 base, and 6 bases stayed unmatched. Germline V gives CDR1 SGHTA, CDR2 FQGNSA. The CDR3 coding sequence is TGTGCCAGCAAATTGTCTAGCGGGTCCTACAATGAGCAGTTCTTC. It translates to CASKLSSGSYNEQFF. The full variable domain, with the rest looked up from reference TRBV7-2 and TRBJ2-1, is GAGVSQSPSNKVTEKGKDVELRCDPISGHTALYWYRQSLGQGLEFLIYFQGNSAPDKSGLPSDRFSAERTGGSVSTLTIQRTQQEDSAVYLCASKLSSGSYNEQFFGPGTRLTVL.

The rearrangement uses TRBV29-1 and TRBJ2-7; D gene uncertain. V gave up 5 bases and J gave up 2 bases, with 10 bases separating them. The CDR3 loop spans 12 amino acids. In germline, CDR1 is SQVTM, CDR2 ANQGSEA. The CDR3 region is CSVLTLAYEQYF. DNA for the CDR3: TGCAGCGTTTTGACACTGGCCTACGAGCAGTACTTC.

V gene TRBV7-6 combines with J gene TRBJ2-3; D may be TRBD1 (6 bases). The CDR3 runs to 17 residues. Trimming stripped 5 bases from V and 3 bases from J, with 21 bases between. Per germline, CDR1 SGHVS and CDR2 FNYEAQ. The chain's CDR3 is CASSPGVEVYGTDTQYF. CDR3 bases: TGTGCCAGCAGCCCAGGGGTGGAGGTGTACGGGACAGATACGCAGTATTTT. Variable domain in full (rest from reference TRBV7-6 and TRBJ2-3): GAGVSQSPRYKVTKRGQDVALRCDPISGHVSLYWYRQALGQGPEFLTYFNYEAQQDKSGLPNDRFSAERPEGSISTLTIQRTEQRDSAMYRCASSPGVEVYGTDTQYFGPGTRLTVL.

V gene TRBV5-1 combines with J gene TRBJ2-5; D possibly uses TRBD1 or TRBD2 (5 bases each). Deletions cut 4 bases from V and 2 bases from J, with 18 bases between. Germline CDR1 is SGHRS and CDR2 is YFSETQ. The CDR3 spans 16 residues. This CDR3 reads CASSRLGGDRQETQYF. CDR3 bases: TGCGCCAGCAGCCGTCTTGGGGGAGATAGACAAGAGACCCAGTACTTC.

The gene calls are TRBV5-1 and TRBJ2-7, with 7 bases identical to TRBD2. Germline CDR1 is SGHRS and CDR2 is YFSETQ. CDR3 length: 16 amino acids. The V and J ends lost 0 bases and 2 bases, in that order; junction bases with no gene match: 8. CDR3 loop: CASSLGFGGLTYEQYF. CDR3 sequence (DNA): TGCGCCAGCAGCTTGGGTTTCGGGGGGTTAACCTACGAGCAGTACTTC.

The chain joins TRBV9 to TRBJ2-1, with TRBD2 identical over 11 bases. Germline-derived CDR1 and CDR2 are SGDLS and YYNGEE. The V segment lost 4 bases and the J segment 8 bases; nucleotides outside the gene matches: 8. This CDR3 is 15 amino acids long. CDR3 nucleotides: TGTGCCAGCAGCATGGGACTAGCGGATGGGGATGAGCAGTTCTTC. Protein sequence: CASSMGLADGDEQFF.

The chain recombines TRBV25-1 with TRBJ2-2, with D perhaps matching TRBD1 (6 bases). This CDR3 has 14 residues. Looked up from germline, CDR1 is MGHDK and CDR2 is SYGVNS. Deletions cut 3 bases from V and 6 bases from J, with 11 bases between. The CDR3 region has the DNA TGTGCCAGCAGTGACCACAGGGTGCCCGGGGAGCTGTTTTTT. Its translation is CASSDHRVPGELFF. The full variable domain, completed using reference TRBV25-1 and TRBJ2-2, is EADIYQTPRYLVIGTGKKITLECSQTMGHDKMYWYQQDPGMELHLIHYSYGVNSTEKGDLSSESTVSRIRTEHFPLTLESARPSHTSQYLCASSDHRVPGELFFGEGSRLTVL.

The rearrangement uses TRBV27 and TRBJ1-3; a weak D match, TRBD1 (6 bases). Germline values: CDR1 MNHEY, CDR2 SMNVEV (reference sequence). There are 14 residues in the CDR3. Trimming took off 6 bases at V and 0 bases at J, with 9 bases between the two ends. CDR3 sequence reads: CASRAQGSGNTIYF. CDR3 nucleotide sequence: TGTGCCAGCAGGGCACAGGGCTCTGGAAACACCATATATTTT.

The J gene is TRBJ2-1, the V gene TRBV5-1; possibly TRBD1 for D (6 bases). The CDR3 consists of 14 residues. The germline V and J ends were trimmed by 4 bases and 5 bases, with 13 bases remaining between them. Germline values: CDR1 SGHRS, CDR2 YFSETQ. The DNA of the CDR3 is TGCGCCAGCAGCGTAGGGACAAACAACAATGAGCAGTTCTTC. Translated, it gives CASSVGTNNNEQFF.

This clone appeared a single time. The rearrangement uses TRBV9 and TRBJ1-1; TRBD1 matches 7 bases. The CDR3 covers 14 residues. Germline trimming cut 3 bases from V and 4 bases from J; bases unmatched to any gene: 6. The germline V gene encodes CDR1 SGDLS and CDR2 YYNGEE. The CDR3 DNA reads as TGTGCCAGCAGCGGGTCACAGGGGAGCACTGAAGCTTTCTTT. This sequence encodes CASSGSQGSTEAFF.

The chain is built from TRBV6-5 and TRBJ1-2; 7 positions match TRBD1. Germline assignment: CDR1 MNHEY and CDR2 SVGAGI. The CDR3 loop spans 16 amino acids. V dropped 4 bases and J dropped 7; count of bases not matched to a gene: 15. Written as DNA, the CDR3 is TGTGCCAGCAGTTCGGGGGCTACAGGGGCGGTAGGTGGCTACACCTTC. It translates to CASSSGATGAVGGYTF.

The chain combines TRBV19 with TRBJ1-2; D is possibly TRBD1 (6 bases). The CDR3 runs 16 residues. With 5 bases removed from V and 4 bases from J, the gap between germline ends came to 20 bases. Germline V gene data show CDR1 as LNHDA and CDR2 as SQIVND (reference sequence). The DNA for the CDR3 is TGTGCCAGTAGTTCCCTACGGACAGACGGGGGCTATGGCTACACCTTC. This sequence encodes CASSSLRTDGGYGYTF.

This clone was observed a few times. V usage is TRBV6-5 and J usage is TRBJ1-5; weak D call: TRBD1 (5 bases). The V gene's germline CDR1 is MNHEY and CDR2 SVGAGI. This CDR3 is 14 amino acids long. Deletions cut 5 bases from V and 0 bases from J, with 8 bases between. CDR3 nucleotides: TGTGCCAGCAGTCGGGACGCTAGCAATCAGCCCCAGCATTTT. Its translation: CASSRDASNQPQHF.

This chain uses TRBV27 with TRBJ1-4; possible D gene TRBD1, 6 bases. The CDR3 spans 14 residues. V was shortened by 6 bases and J by 3 bases, with 11 bases between the two germline ends. Germline assignment: CDR1 MNHEY and CDR2 SMNVEV (reference sequence). The CDR3 region is CASSKTGSNEKLFF. Written as DNA, the CDR3 is TGTGCCAGCAGCAAAACAGGGTCTAATGAAAAACTGTTTTTT.

The chain recombines TRBV5-8 with TRBJ1-4, with TRBD1 matching over 9 bases. V trimming: 4 bases; J trimming: 6 bases; junction bases outside the gene matches: 10. Germline V lookup: CDR1 SGHTS, CDR2 YDEGEE. The CDR3 is 16 amino acids. The CDR3 protein is CASSPGTGMVDEKLFF. CDR3 nucleotides: TGTGCCAGCAGCCCGGGGACAGGGATGGTGGATGAAAAACTGTTTTTT.

CDR3 nucleotide sequence: TGTGCCAGCAGCGTCACAGGGAACACCGGGGAGCTGTTTTTT. This sequence encodes CASSVTGNTGELFF. The chain links TRBV9 to TRBJ2-2, with D perhaps matching TRBD1 (5 bases). The CDR3 has 14 amino acids. Trimming pared 2 bases from V and 1 base from J, leaving 6 bases between. Germline V CDR1 and CDR2: SGDLS, YYNGEE.